This T cell receptor (beta chain) is from a study of identical twins. In TCRdb, the 5' RACE reads were re-called with MiXCR into one record per CDR3 protein. Among some 190,000 distinct CDR3 sequences listed, 15% to 20% were seen once. This clonotype was counted only a few times. Germline V gives CDR1 SGHRS, CDR2 YFSETQ. The V and J ends lost 2 bases and 6 bases respectively, with 17 bases between them. The CDR3 contains 15 residues. These data also formed part of another study, on T cells expressing NK-cell markers.

The receptor comes from a woman younger than 30 in good health. Sequencing input: CD8+ T cells sorted from blood. V usage is TRBV5-1 and J usage is TRBJ1-1; D may be TRBD1 (6 bases). The CDR3 DNA is TGCGCCAGCAGCTTACCCCTTACAGGGTACGCTGAAGCTTTCTTT. This encodes CASSLPLTGYAEAFF. The variable domain in full, completed from reference TRBV5-1 and TRBJ1-1, reads KAGVTQTPRYLIKTRGQQVTLSCSPISGHRSVSWYQQTPGQGLQFLFEYFSETQRNKGNFPGRFSGRQFSNSRSEMNVSTLELGDSALYLCASSLPLTGYAEAFFGQGTRLTVV.